These 8 T cell receptor beta chains came from one sample sequenced in a study of blood T cells in healthy people across ages. Through a sample-barcoded 5' primer and a J-beta primer mix, a second PCR was run for about 6 to 11 cycles. MiXCR, run by TCRdb on the 5' RACE reads, gives a single entry per CDR3 protein. The sample lists about 1.7 million distinct CDR3 sequences, 28% occurring once. The source material was blood. These receptors came from a woman in her 30s in good health.

This clonotype was seen ten or more times. This chain links TRBV10-3 with TRBJ2-5, with 8 bases lining up with TRBD2. The trim removed 4 bases at V and 5 bases at J, leaving 9 bases unmatched. The CDR3 runs to 15 residues. Germline lookup yields CDR1 ENHRY and CDR2 SYGVKD. In DNA form, the CDR3 reads TGTGCCATCAGTGTGACAGCGGGAGCAGGGGAGACCCAGTACTTC. As protein: CAISVTAGAGETQYF.

The chain employs TRBV28 and TRBJ2-7; 9 bases agree with TRBD1. Germline-derived CDR1 and CDR2 are MDHEN and SYDVKM. The V segment lost 6 bases and the J segment 3 bases; nucleotides outside the gene matches: 12. This CDR3 is 16 amino acids long. In nucleotides, the CDR3 is TGTGCCAGCAGATCCCCGGGACAGGGACCAGTCTACGAGCAGTACTTC. It is translated as CASRSPGQGPVYEQYF.

This clonotype was seen at least ten times. The chain combines TRBV7-2 with TRBJ2-7, with D possibly matching TRBD2 (6 bases). Germline CDR1 is SGHTA and CDR2 is FQGNSA. Trimming pared 2 bases from V and 9 bases from J, leaving 20 bases between. The CDR3 has 15 amino acids. The CDR3 DNA reads TGTGCCAGCAGCTTAATGGGCCGGAACGGAGGGGTGCAGTACTTC. Amino acids: CASSLMGRNGGVQYF. The entire variable domain, with the rest obtained from reference TRBV7-2 and TRBJ2-7, is as follows: GAGVSQSPSNKVTEKGKDVELRCDPISGHTALYWYRQSLGQGLEFLIYFQGNSAPDKSGLPSDRFSAERTGGSVSTLTIQRTQQEDSAVYLCASSLMGRNGGVQYFGPGTRLTVT.

Regarding this clonotype: A single base separates this from a much larger clone, so it may be a read error. This chain uses TRBV6-5 with TRBJ2-5; D is possibly TRBD1 (6 bases). The J call may be in error: the DNA end matches TRBJ2-7 better. Germline V CDR1 and CDR2: MNHEY, SVGAGI. The CDR3 consists of 15 residues. CDR3 DNA sequence: TGTGCCGGCAGCCGAGGGACACGGGACTCCTACGAGCAGTACTTC. Translation: CAGSRGTRDSYEQYF.

This chain joins TRBV20-1 and TRBJ1-2; no clear D. The V end lost 5 bases, the J end lost 6 bases, and 19 bases lay between the germline ends. CDR1 and CDR2 from the germline V gene are DFQATT and SNEGSKA (reference sequence). The CDR3 covers 14 residues. As DNA, the CDR3 is TGCAGTGCTCCCCAACCCCCCGGGTACGATGGCTACACCTTC. It yields the protein CSAPQPPGYDGYTF.

This clonotype showed up many times. The V gene is TRBV9, the J gene TRBJ2-7; perhaps TRBD2 as D (5 bases). The CDR3 covers 15 residues. The germline V gene encodes CDR1 SGDLS and CDR2 YYNGEE. V was pared by 0 bases and J by 2 bases, with 12 bases between. CDR3 DNA sequence: TGTGCCAGCAGCGTAGCGGCAGATAGCGCCTACGAGCAGTACTTC. Residues: CASSVAADSAYEQYF.

Details on this clonotype: The junction does not match germline at one end; this may be a read error. The chain carries TRBV20-1 and TRBJ2-5; 9 bases agree with TRBD2. The CDR3 covers 14 residues. The V gene's germline CDR1 is DFQATT and CDR2 SNEGSKA (reference sequence). The CDR3 loop reads CSVRGLAGHNEQYF. The CDR3 DNA reads TGCAGTGTTAGAGGGCTAGCGGGACATAATGAGCAGTACTTC.

This clonotype was recorded a few times. The CDR3 sequence is CSVEGVSTGEYEQYF. The DNA for the CDR3 is TGCAGCGTTGAAGGTGTTTCAACAGGGGAGTACGAGCAGTACTTC. The chain joins TRBV29-1 to TRBJ2-7; 7 nucleotides line up with TRBD1. Germline assignment: CDR1 SQVTM and CDR2 ANQGSEA. The CDR3 length is 15 residues. V shed 1 base and J 4 bases; nucleotides not matched to a gene: 10.